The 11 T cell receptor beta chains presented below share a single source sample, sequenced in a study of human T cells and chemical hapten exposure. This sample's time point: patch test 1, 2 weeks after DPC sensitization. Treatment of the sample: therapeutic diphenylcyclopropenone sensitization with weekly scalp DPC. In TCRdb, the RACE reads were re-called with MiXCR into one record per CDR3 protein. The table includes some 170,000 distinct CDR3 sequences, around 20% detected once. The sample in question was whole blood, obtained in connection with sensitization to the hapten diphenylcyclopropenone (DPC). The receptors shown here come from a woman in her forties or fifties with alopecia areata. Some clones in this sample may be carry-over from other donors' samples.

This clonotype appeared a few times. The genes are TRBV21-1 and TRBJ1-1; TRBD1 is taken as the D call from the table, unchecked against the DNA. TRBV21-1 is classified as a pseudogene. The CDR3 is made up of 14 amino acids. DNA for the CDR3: TGTGCCAGCAGCCGACGACAGGGCCGGACTGAAGCTTTCTTT. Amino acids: CASSRRQGRTEAFF.

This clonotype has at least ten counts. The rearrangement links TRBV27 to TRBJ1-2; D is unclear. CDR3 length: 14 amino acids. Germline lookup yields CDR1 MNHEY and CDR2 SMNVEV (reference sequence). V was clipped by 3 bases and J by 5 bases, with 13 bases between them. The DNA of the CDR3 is TGTGCCAGCAGTTTTTCGAGTGTGGGTTATGGCTACACCTTC. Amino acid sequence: CASSFSSVGYGYTF.

CDR3 in amino acids: CASSWDRNTEAFF. DNA of the CDR3: TGTGCCAGCAGCTGGGACAGGAACACTGAAGCTTTCTTT. This rearrangement joins TRBV7-2 to TRBJ1-1; 7 bases align to TRBD1. The trim removed 4 bases at V and 1 base at J, leaving 0 bases unmatched. Germline V gene data show CDR1 as SGHTA and CDR2 as FQGNSA. CDR3 length: 13 amino acids.

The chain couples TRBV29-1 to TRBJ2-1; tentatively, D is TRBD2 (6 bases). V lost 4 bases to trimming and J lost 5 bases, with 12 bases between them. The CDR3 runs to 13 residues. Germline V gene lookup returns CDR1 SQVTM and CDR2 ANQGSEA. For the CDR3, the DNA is TGCAGCGTTGGAGGGAGGCTCCACAATGAGCAGTTCTTC. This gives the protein CSVGGRLHNEQFF.

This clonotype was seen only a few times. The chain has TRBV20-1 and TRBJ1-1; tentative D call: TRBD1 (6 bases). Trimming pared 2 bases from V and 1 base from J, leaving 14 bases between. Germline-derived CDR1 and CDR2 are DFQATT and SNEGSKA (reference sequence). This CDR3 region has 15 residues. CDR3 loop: CSARPPSGANTEAFF. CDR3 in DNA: TGCAGTGCTAGACCACCTTCGGGGGCGAACACTGAAGCTTTCTTT.

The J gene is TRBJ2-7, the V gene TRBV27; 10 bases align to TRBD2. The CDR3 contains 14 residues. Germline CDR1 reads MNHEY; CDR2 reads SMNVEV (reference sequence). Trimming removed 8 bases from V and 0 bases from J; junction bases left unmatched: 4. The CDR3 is CASWTSGSSYEQYF. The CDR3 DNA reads TGTGCCAGCTGGACTAGCGGAAGCTCCTACGAGCAGTACTTC.

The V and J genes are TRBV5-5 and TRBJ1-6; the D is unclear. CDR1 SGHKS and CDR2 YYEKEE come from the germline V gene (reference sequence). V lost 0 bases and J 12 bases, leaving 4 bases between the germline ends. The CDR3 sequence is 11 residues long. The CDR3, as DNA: TGTGCCAGCAGCTTGGTGGGACCCCTCCACTTT. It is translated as CASSLVGPLHF.

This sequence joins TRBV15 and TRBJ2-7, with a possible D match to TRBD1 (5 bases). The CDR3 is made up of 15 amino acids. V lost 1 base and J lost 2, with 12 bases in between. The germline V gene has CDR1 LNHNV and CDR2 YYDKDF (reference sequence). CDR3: CATSRGTAGTYEQYF. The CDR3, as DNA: TGTGCCACCAGCAGAGGAACGGCAGGGACCTACGAGCAGTACTTC. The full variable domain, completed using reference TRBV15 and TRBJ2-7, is DAMVIQNPRYQVTQFGKPVTLSCSQTLNHNVMYWYQQKSSQAPKLLFHYYDKDFNNEADTPDNFQSRRPNTSFCFLDIRSPGLGDTAMYLCATSRGTAGTYEQYFGPGTRLTVT.

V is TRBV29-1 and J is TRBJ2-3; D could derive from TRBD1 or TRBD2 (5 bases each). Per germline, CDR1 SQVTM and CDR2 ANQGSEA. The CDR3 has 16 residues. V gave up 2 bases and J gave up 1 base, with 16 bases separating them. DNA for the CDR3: TGCAGCGTTGAAACGTTAGGAAGGGGAGGCACAGATACGCAGTATTTT. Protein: CSVETLGRGGTDTQYF.

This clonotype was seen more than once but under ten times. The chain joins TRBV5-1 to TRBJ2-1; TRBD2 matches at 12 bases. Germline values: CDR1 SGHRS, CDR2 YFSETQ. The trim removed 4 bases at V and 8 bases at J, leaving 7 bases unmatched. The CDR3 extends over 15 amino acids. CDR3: CASSPGASGGDEQFF. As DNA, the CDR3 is TGCGCCAGCAGCCCCGGGGCTAGCGGGGGGGATGAGCAGTTCTTC.

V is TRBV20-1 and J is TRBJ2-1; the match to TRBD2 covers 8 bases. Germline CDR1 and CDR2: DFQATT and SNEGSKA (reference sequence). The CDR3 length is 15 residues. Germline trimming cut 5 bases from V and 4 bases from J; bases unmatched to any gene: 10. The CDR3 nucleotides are TGCAGTGCTTCGCTGCGGGGGGCGGCGTACAATGAGCAGTTCTTC. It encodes CSASLRGAAYNEQFF.